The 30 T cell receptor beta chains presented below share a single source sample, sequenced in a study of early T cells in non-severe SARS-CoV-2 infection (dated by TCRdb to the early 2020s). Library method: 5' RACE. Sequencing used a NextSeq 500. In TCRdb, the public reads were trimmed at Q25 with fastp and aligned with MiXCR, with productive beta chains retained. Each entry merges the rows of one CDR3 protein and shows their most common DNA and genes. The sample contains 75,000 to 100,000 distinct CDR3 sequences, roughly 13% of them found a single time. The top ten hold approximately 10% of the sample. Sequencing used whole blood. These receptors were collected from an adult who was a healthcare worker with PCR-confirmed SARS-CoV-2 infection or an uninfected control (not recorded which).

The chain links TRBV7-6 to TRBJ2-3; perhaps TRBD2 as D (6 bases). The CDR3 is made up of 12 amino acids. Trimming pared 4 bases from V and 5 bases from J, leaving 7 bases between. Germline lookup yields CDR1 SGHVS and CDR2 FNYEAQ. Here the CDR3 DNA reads TGTGCCAGCAGCTCGGGGGTAGATACGCAGTATTTT. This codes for CASSSGVDTQYF.

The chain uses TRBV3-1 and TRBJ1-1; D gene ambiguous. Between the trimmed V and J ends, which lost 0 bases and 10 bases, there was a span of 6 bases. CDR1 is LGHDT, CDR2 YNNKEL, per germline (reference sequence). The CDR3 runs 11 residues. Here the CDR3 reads CASSQEGLAFF. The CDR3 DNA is TGTGCCAGCAGCCAAGAAGGGTTAGCTTTCTTT. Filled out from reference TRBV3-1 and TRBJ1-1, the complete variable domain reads DTAVSQTPKYLVTQMGNDKSIKCEQNLGHDTMYWYKQDSKKFLKIMFSYNNKELIINETVPNRFSPKSPDKAHLNLHINSLELGDSAVYFCASSQEGLAFFGQGTRLTVV.

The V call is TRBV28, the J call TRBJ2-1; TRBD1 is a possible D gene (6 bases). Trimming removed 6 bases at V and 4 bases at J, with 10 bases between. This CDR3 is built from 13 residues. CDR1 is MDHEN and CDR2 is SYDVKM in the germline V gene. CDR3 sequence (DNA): TGTGCCAGCAGGAAACAGGGATACAATGAGCAGTTCTTC. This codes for CASRKQGYNEQFF.

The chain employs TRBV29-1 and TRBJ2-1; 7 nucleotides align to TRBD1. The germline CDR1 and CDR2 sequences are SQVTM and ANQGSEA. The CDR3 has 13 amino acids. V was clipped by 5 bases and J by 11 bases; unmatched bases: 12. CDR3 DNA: TGCAGCGTTACAACAGGGGTGTGGAATAAGCAGTTCTTC. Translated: CSVTTGVWNKQFF.

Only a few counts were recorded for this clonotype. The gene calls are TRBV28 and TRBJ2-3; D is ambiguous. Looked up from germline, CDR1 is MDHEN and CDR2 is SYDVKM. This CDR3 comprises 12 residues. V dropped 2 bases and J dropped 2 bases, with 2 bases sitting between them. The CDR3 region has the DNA TGTGCCAGCAGTTTAAACACAGATACGCAGTATTTT. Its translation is CASSLNTDTQYF.

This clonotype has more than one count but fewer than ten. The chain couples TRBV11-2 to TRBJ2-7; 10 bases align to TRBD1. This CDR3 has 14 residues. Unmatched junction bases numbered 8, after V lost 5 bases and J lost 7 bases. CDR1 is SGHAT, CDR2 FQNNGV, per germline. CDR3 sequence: CASSPQGQGGEQYF. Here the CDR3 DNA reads TGTGCCAGCAGCCCCCAAGGACAGGGGGGTGAGCAGTACTTC.

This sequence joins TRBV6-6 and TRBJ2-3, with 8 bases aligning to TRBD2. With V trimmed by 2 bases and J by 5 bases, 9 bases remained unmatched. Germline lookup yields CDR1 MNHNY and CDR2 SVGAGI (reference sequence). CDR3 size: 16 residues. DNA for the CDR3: TGTGCCAGCAGTTACCTCGGGGGGGCCGGGGTAGATACGCAGTATTTT. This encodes CASSYLGGAGVDTQYF.

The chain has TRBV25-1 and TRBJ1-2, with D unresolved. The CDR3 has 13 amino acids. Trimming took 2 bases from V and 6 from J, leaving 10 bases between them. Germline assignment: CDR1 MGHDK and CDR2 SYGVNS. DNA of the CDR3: TGTGCCAGCAGTGAAATATCTGTTGATGGCTACACCTTC. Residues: CASSEISVDGYTF.

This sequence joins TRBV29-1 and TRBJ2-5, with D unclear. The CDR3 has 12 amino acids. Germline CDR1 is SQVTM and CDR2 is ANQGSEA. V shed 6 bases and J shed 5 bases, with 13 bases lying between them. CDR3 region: CSVDNVRETQYF. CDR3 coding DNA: TGCAGCGTCGATAATGTTCGGGAGACCCAGTACTTC. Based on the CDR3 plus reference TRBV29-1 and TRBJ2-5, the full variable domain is SAVISQKPSRDICQRGTSLTIQCQVDSQVTMMFWYRQQPGQSLTLIATANQGSEATYESGFVIDKFPISRPNLTFSTLTVSNMSPEDSSIYLCSVDNVRETQYFGPGTRLLVL.

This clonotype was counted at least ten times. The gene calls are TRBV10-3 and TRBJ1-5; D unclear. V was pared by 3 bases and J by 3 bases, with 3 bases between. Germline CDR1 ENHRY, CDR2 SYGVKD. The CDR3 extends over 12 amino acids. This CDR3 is CAISDINQPQHF. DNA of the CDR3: TGTGCCATCAGTGATATCAATCAGCCCCAGCATTTT.

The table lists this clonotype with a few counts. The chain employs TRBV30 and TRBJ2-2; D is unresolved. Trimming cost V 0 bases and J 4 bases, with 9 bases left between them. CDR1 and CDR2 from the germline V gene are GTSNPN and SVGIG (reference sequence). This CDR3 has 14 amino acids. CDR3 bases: TGTGCCTGGAGTGTAAGACGCAGCACCGGGGAGCTGTTTTTT. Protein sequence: CAWSVRRSTGELFF.

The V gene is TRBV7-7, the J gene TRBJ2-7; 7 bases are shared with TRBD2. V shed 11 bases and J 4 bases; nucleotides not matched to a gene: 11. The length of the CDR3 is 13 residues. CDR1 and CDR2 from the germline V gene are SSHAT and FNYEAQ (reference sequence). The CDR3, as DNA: TGTGCCGTCGCACGGGGGAGGGAATACGAGCAGTACTTC. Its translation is CAVARGREYEQYF.

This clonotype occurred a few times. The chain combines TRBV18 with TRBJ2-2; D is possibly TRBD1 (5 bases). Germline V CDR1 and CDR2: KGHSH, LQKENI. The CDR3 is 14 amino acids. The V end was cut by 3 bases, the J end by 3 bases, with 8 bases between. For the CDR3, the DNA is TGTGCCAGCTCACCCCCGACAGACACCGGGGAGCTGTTTTTT. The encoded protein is CASSPPTDTGELFF.

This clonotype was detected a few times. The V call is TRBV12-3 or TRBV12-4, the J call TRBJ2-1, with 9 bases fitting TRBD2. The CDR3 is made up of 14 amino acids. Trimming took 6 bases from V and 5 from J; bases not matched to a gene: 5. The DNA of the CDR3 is TGTGCCAGCAGAACTAGCGGGTGGGACAATGAGCAGTTCTTC. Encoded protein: CASRTSGWDNEQFF.

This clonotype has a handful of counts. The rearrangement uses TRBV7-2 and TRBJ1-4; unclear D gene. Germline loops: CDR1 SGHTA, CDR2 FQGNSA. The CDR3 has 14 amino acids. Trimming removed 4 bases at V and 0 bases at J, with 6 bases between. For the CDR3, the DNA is TGTGCCAGCAGCTCGGGCACAACTAATGAAAAACTGTTTTTT. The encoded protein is CASSSGTTNEKLFF.

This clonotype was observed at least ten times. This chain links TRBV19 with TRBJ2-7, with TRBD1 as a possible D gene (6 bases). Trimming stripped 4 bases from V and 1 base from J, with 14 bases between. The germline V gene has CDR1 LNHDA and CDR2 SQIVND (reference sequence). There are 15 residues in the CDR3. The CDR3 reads CASSTTGQKSYEQYF. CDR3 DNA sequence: TGTGCCAGTAGTACAACTGGACAGAAGTCCTACGAGCAGTACTTC.

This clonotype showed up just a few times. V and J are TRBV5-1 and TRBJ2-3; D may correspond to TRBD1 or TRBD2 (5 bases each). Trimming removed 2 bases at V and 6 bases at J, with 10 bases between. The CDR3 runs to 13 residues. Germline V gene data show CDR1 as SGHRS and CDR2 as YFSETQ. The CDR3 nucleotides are TGCGCCAGCAGCTTACTGAGGGACGATACGCAGTATTTT. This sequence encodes CASSLLRDDTQYF. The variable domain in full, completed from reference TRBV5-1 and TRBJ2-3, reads KAGVTQTPRYLIKTRGQQVTLSCSPISGHRSVSWYQQTPGQGLQFLFEYFSETQRNKGNFPGRFSGRQFSNSRSEMNVSTLELGDSALYLCASSLLRDDTQYFGPGTRLTVL.

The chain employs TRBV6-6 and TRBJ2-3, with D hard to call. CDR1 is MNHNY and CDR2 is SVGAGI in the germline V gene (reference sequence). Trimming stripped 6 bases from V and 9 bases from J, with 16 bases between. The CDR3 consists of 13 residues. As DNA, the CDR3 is TGTGCCAGCAGGTGGGCCGAAGCCCCCACGCAGTATTTT. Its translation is CASRWAEAPTQYF.

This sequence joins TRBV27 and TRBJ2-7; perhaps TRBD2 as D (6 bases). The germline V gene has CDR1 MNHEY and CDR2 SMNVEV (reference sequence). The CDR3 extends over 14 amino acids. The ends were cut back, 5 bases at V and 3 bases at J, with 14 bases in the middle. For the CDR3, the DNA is TGTGCCAGCAGTCTAGCCGGGAGCCGCTACGAGCAGTACTTC. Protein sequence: CASSLAGSRYEQYF.

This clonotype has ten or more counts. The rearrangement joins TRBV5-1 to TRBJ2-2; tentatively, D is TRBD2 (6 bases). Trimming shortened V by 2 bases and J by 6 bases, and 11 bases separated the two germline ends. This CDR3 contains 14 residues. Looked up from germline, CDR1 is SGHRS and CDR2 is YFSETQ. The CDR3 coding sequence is TGCGCCAGCAGCTTAGGCGGGGCATCCGGGGAGCTGTTTTTT. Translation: CASSLGGASGELFF.

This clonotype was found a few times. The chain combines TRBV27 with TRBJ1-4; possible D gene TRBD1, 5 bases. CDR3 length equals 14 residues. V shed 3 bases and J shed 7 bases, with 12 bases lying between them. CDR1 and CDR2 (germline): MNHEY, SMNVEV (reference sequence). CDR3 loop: CASSFDGGGEKLFF. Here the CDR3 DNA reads TGTGCCAGCAGTTTTGATGGGGGTGGTGAAAAACTGTTTTTT.

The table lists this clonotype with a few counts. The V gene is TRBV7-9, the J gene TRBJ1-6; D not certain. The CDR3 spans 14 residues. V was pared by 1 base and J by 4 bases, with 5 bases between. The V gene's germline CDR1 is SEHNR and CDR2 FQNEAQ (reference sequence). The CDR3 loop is CASSLEQYNSPLHF. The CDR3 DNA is TGTGCCAGCAGCTTAGAACAGTATAATTCACCCCTCCACTTT.

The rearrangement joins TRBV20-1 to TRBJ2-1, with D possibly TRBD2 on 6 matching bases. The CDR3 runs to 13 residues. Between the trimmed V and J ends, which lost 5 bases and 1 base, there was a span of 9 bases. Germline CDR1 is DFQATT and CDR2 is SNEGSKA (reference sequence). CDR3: CSAWDSSYNEQFF. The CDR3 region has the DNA TGCAGTGCTTGGGACTCATCCTACAATGAGCAGTTCTTC.

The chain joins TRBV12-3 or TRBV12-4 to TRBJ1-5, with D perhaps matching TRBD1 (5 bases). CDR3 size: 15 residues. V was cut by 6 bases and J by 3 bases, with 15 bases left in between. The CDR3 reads CASSLNRRANQPQHF. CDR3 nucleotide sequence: TGTGCCAGCAGCCTTAACCGCAGGGCCAATCAGCCCCAGCATTTT.

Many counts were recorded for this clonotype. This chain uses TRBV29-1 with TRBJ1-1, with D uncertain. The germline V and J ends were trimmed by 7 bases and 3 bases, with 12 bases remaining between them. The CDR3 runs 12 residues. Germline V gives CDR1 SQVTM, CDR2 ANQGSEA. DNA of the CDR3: TGCAGCGCTGGAGACGGCTACACTGAAGCTTTCTTT. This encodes CSAGDGYTEAFF.

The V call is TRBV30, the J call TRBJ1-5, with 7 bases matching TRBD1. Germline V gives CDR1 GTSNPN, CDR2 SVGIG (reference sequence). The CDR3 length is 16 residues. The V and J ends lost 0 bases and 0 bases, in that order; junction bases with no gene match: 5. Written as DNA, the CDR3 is TGTGCCTGGAGTGTAGGGGGCATAAGTAGCAATCAGCCCCAGCATTTT. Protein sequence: CAWSVGGISSNQPQHF.

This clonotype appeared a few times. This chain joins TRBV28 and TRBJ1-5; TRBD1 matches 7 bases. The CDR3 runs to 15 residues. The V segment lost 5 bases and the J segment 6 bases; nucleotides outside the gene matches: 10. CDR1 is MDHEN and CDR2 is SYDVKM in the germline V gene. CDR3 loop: CASSPPTGDGQPQHF. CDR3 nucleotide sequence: TGTGCCAGCAGTCCACCTACAGGGGATGGTCAGCCCCAGCATTTT.

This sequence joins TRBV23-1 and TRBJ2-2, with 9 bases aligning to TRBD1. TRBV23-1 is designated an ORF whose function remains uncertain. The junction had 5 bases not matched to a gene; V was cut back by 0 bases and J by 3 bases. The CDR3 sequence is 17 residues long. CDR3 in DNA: TGCGCCAGCAGTCAATCGGGACAGGGAAACTACACCGGGGAGCTGTTTTTT. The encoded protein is CASSQSGQGNYTGELFF.

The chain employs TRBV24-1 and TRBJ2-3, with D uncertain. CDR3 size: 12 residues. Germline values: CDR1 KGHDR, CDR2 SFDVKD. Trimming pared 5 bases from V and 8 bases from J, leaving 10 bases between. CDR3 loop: CATSGSSGTQYF. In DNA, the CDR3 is TGTGCCACCAGTGGTAGCTCGGGTACGCAGTATTTT.

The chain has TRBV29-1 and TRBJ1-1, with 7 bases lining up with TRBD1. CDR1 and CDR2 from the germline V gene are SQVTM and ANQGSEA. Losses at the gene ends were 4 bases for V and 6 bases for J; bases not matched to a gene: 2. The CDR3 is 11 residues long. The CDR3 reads CSVAGGAEAFF. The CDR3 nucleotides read TGCAGCGTTGCAGGGGGAGCTGAAGCTTTCTTT. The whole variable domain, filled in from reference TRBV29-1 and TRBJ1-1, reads SAVISQKPSRDICQRGTSLTIQCQVDSQVTMMFWYRQQPGQSLTLIATANQGSEATYESGFVIDKFPISRPNLTFSTLTVSNMSPEDSSIYLCSVAGGAEAFFGQGTRLTVV.